The sequence of this T cell receptor beta chain was determined in a study of neoadjuvant anti-PD-1 for oral cavity cancer. Turning to the study itself: Nivolumab at 3 mg/kg was mostly given biweekly, three to four doses, pre-surgery. Around day 43, patients without progression received a fourth nivolumab dose before surgery.

Using immunoSEQ multiplex PCR, the repertoire was profiled, and TCRdb retains in-frame clones only, with some absent. The table has about 72,000 clones, around 88% seen once; the top ten hold about 3.4%. The germline V gene encodes CDR1 SGDLS and CDR2 YYNGEE. The V end lost 0 bases, the J end lost 2 bases, and 8 bases lay between the germline ends. The CDR3 consists of 14 residues. This clone came up once. The sample contains more than one DNA sequence encoding this CDR3. The TCR originated in a person between 35 and 79 years old with oral cavity squamous cell carcinoma. The starting material was PBMCs, obtained before nivolumab (anti-PD-1) treatment. J is TRBJ1-1 and V is TRBV9; D perhaps matches TRBD1 (5 bases). The chain's CDR3 is CASSVGQGNTEAFF. Written as DNA, the CDR3 is TGTGCCAGCAGCGTAGGGCAGGGCAACACTGAAGCTTTCTTT.